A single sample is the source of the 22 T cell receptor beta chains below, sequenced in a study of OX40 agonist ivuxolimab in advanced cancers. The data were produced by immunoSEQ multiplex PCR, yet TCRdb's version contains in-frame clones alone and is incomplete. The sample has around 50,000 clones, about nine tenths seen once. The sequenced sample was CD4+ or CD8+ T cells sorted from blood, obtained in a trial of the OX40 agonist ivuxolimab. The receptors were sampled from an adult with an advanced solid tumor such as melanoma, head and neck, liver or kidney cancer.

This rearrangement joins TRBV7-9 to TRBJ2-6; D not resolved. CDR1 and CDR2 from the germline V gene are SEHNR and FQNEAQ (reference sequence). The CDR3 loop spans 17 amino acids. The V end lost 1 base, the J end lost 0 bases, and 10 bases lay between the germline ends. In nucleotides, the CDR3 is TGTGCCAGCAGCTTAGTTGTGGCGAGCTCTGGGGCCAACGTCCTGACTTTC. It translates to CASSLVVASSGANVLTF.

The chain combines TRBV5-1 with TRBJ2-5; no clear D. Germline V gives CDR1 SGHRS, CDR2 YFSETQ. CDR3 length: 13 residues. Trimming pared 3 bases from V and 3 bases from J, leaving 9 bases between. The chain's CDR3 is CASSSGPEETQYF. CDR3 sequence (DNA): TGCGCCAGCAGCTCAGGCCCTGAAGAGACCCAGTACTTC.

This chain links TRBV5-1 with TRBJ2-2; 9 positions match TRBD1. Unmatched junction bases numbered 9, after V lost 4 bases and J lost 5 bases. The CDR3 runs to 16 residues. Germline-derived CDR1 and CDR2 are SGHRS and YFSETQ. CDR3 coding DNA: TGCGCCAGCAGCCTTCGGACAGGGGAGCTAACCGGGGAGCTGTTTTTT. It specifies CASSLRTGELTGELFF.

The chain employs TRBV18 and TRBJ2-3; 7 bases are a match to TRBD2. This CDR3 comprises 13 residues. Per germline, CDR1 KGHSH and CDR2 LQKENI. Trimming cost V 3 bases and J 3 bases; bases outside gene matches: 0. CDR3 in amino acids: CASSPGLTDTQYF. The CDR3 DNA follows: TGTGCCAGCTCACCGGGACTAACAGATACGCAGTATTTT.

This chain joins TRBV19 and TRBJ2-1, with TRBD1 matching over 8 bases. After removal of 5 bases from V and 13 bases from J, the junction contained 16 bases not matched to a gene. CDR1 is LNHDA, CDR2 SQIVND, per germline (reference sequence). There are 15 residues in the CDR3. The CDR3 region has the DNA TGTGCCAGTAGTGTAAAGACAGGGGCATCGAGTAAACAGTTCTTC. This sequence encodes CASSVKTGASSKQFF. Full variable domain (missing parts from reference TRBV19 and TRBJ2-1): DGGITQSPKYLFRKEGQNVTLSCEQNLNHDAMYWYRQDPGQGLRLIYYSQIVNDFQKGDIAEGYSVSREKKESFPLTVTSAQKNPTAFYLCASSVKTGASSKQFFGPGTRLTVL.

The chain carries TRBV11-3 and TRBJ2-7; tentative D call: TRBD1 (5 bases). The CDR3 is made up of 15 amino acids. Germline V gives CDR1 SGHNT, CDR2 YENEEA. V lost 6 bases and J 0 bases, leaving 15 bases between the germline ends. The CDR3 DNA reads TGTGCCAGCAGGCAGACAAGGGGCTTCTCCTACGAGCAGTACTTC. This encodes CASRQTRGFSYEQYF. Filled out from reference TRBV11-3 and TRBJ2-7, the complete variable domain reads EAGVVQSPRYKIIEKKQPVAFWCNPISGHNTLYWYLQNLGQGPELLIRYENEEAVDDSQLPKDRFSAERLKGVDSTLKIQPAELGDSAVYLCASRQTRGFSYEQYFGPGTRLTVT.

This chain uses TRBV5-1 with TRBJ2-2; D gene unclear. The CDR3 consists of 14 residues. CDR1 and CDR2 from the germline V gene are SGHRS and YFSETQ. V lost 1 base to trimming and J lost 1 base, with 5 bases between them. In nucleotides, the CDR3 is TGCGCCAGCAGCTTGTTTATGAACACCGGGGAGCTGTTTTTT. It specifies CASSLFMNTGELFF.

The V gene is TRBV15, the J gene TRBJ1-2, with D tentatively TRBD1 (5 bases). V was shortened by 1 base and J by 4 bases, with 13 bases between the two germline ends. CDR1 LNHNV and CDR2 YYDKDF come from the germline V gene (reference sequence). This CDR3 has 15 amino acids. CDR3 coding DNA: TGTGCCACCAGCAGAGGTCGGGACTCTAGCTATGGCTACACCTTC. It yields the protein CATSRGRDSSYGYTF.

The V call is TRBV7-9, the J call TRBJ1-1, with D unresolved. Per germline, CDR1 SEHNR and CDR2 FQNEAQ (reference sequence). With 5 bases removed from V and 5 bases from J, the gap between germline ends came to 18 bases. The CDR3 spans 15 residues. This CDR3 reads CASSAVGLSGTEAFF. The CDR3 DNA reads TGTGCCAGCAGCGCCGTAGGGTTGTCGGGGACTGAAGCTTTCTTT.

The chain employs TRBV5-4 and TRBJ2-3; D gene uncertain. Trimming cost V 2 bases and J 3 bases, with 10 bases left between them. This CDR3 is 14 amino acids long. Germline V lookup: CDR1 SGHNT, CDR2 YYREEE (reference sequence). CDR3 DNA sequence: TGTGCCAGCAGCTTCTTAAGGGATACAGATACGCAGTATTTT. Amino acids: CASSFLRDTDTQYF.

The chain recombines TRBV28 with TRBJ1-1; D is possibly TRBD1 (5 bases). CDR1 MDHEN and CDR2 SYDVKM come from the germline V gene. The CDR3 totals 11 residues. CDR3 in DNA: TGTGCAGTGGGGCGGAACACTGAAGCTTTCTTT. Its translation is CAVGRNTEAFF.

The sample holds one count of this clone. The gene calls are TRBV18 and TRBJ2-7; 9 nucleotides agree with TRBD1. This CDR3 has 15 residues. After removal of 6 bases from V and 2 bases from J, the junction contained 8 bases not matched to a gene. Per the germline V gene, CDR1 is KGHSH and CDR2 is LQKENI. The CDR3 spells CASSIGRTGAYEQYF. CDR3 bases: TGTGCCAGCTCCATTGGTAGGACAGGGGCCTACGAGCAGTACTTC.

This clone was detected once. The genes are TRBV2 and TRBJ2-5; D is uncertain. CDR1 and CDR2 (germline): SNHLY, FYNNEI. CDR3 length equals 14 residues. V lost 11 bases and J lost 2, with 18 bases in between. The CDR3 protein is CAAVHDPHQETQYF. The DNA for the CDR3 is TGTGCCGCCGTCCACGACCCTCATCAAGAGACCCAGTACTTC.

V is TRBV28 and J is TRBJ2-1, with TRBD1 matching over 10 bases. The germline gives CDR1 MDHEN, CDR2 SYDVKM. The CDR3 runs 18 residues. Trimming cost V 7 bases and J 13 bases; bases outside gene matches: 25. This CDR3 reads CASNSGTGEARGALKQFF. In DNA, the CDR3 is TGTGCCAGCAACTCCGGGACAGGGGAGGCGCGGGGGGCCCTGAAACAGTTCTTC.

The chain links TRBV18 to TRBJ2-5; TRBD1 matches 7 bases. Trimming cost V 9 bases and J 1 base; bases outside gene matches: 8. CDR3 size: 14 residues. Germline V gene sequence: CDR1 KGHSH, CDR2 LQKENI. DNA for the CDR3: TGTGCCAGTTCCGAATGGACAGGCCAAGAGACCCAGTACTTC. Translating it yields CASSEWTGQETQYF.

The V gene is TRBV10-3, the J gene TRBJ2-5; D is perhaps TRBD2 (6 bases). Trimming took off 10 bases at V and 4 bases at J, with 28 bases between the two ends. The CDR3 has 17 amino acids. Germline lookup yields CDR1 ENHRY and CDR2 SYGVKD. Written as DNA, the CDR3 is TGTGCCACCGAGGGTCAACGGGACTCCTACTCTACAGAGACCCAGTACTTC. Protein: CATEGQRDSYSTETQYF.

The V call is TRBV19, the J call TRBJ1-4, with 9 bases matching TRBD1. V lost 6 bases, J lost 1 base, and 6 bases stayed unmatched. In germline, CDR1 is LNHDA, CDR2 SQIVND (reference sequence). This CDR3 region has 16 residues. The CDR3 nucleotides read TGTGCCAGTAGCCCCAACAGGGGGCAAACTAATGAAAAACTGTTTTTT. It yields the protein CASSPNRGQTNEKLFF.

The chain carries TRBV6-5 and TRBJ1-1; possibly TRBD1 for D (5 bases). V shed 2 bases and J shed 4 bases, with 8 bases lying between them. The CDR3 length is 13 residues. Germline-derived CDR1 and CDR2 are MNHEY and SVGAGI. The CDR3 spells CASSYRDGTEAFF. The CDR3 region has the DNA TGTGCCAGCAGTTACAGGGACGGCACTGAAGCTTTCTTT.

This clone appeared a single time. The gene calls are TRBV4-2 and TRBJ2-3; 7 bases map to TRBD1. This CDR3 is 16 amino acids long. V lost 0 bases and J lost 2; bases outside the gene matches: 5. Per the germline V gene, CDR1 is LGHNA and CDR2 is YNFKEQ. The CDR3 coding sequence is TGTGCCAGCAGCCAAGACCGGGACAGAACCACAGATACGCAGTATTTT. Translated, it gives CASSQDRDRTTDTQYF.

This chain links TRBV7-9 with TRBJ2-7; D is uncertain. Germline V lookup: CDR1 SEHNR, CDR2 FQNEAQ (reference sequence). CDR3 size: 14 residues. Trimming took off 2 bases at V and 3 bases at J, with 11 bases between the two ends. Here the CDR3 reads CASSLRLGRYEQYF. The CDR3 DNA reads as TGTGCCAGCAGCTTAAGGCTCGGGCGCTACGAGCAGTACTTC.

The CDR3 DNA reads TGTGCCAGCAGCTTTCATTCGGAGACCCAGTACTTC. It encodes CASSFHSETQYF. V and J are TRBV5-4 and TRBJ2-5; D remains ambiguous. The V and J ends lost 2 bases and 5 bases respectively, with 7 bases between them. The CDR3 length is 12 residues. Germline CDR1 is SGHNT and CDR2 is YYREEE (reference sequence).

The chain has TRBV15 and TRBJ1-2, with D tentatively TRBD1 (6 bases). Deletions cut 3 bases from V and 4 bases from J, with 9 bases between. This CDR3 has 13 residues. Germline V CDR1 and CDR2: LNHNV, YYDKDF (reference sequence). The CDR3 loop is CATSSGQSYGYTF. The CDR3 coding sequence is TGTGCCACCAGCAGCGGACAGTCCTATGGCTACACCTTC.